Below, 11 T cell receptor beta chains from the same sample are listed, as sequenced in a study of T-cell memory formation after mild COVID-19 (dated by TCRdb to about 2021). Libraries came from 5' RACE. TCRdb shows the sequencer as Illumina NovaSeq 6000. Using fastp at Q25 and MiXCR, TCRdb reprocessed the public reads and kept productive beta chains. Each CDR3 protein appears once, grouped with its most common genes and DNA. The sample table holds about 270,000 distinct CDR3 sequences, of which 15% to 20% were seen once. The top ten constitute roughly 25% of the sample. What was sequenced was PBMCs or a T cell subset sorted from them (not recorded which). Every receptor here comes from a man aged 18 to 30 who had mild COVID-19 (a few samples of this study predate the infection). The sample titles of this study are shuffled in the database, so cell type and time point are left out; the donor was told from shared clones.

Written as DNA, the CDR3 is TGTGCCACCAGCAGAGTAGGGCGCCCAACTAATGAAAAACTGTTTTTT. Protein product: CATSRVGRPTNEKLFF. The chain joins TRBV15 to TRBJ1-4; D gene ambiguous. V lost 1 base and J lost 0, with 9 bases in between. Germline CDR1 is LNHNV and CDR2 is YYDKDF (reference sequence). The CDR3 runs to 16 residues. The variable domain in full, completed from reference TRBV15 and TRBJ1-4, reads DAMVIQNPRYQVTQFGKPVTLSCSQTLNHNVMYWYQQKSSQAPKLLFHYYDKDFNNEADTPDNFQSRRPNTSFCFLDIRSPGLGDTAMYLCATSRVGRPTNEKLFFGSGTQLSVL.

The table lists this clonotype with many counts. The chain links TRBV20-1 to TRBJ2-1, with D tentatively TRBD1 (6 bases). The V gene's germline CDR1 is DFQATT and CDR2 SNEGSKA (reference sequence). The CDR3 extends over 15 amino acids. The V end lost 6 bases, the J end lost 4 bases, and 19 bases lay between the germline ends. The CDR3 loop is CSAQRRDKGYNEQFF. For the CDR3, the DNA is TGCAGTGCCCAACGTCGGGACAAGGGATACAATGAGCAGTTCTTC.

The chain uses TRBV12-3 or TRBV12-4 and TRBJ2-7, with D perhaps TRBD1 (6 bases). Deletions cut 5 bases from V and 4 bases from J, with 15 bases between. This CDR3 is built from 14 residues. CDR3 loop: CASSHRDPKYEQYF. CDR3 nucleotides: TGTGCCAGCAGTCACAGGGACCCCAAATACGAGCAGTACTTC.

The rearrangement links TRBV5-6 to TRBJ2-7; TRBD1 might be the D (6 bases). In germline, CDR1 is SGHDT, CDR2 YYEEEE. The germline V and J ends were trimmed by 4 bases and 3 bases, with 11 bases remaining between them. This CDR3 spans 13 amino acids. The CDR3 nucleotides are TGTGCCAGCAGCAGAACAGGGCTCTACGAGCAGTACGTC. Translating it yields CASSRTGLYEQYV.

This clonotype has a handful of counts. V is TRBV10-3 and J is TRBJ1-2; D not certain. The CDR3 runs 11 residues. Germline V gene data show CDR1 as ENHRY and CDR2 as SYGVKD. V dropped 2 bases and J dropped 8 bases, with 6 bases sitting between them. The CDR3 sequence is CAISEGGGYTF. CDR3 in DNA: TGTGCCATCAGTGAGGGCGGAGGCTACACCTTC.

V usage is TRBV2 and J usage is TRBJ2-5; tentatively, D is TRBD2 (5 bases). CDR1 and CDR2 (germline): SNHLY, FYNNEI. This CDR3 contains 17 residues. V shed 6 bases and J shed 5 bases, with 25 bases lying between them. As DNA, the CDR3 is TGTGCCAGCAGGAGACGTCGCGGAGCGGCCCTGAGCGAGACCCAGTACTTC. Its translation: CASRRRRGAALSETQYF.

This clonotype was observed a handful of times. The CDR3 spells CASSLVYGGSTDTQYF. The CDR3, as DNA: TGTGCCAGCAGCTTAGTGTACGGGGGGAGCACAGATACGCAGTATTTT. The chain has TRBV7-6 and TRBJ2-3; 7 bases are a match to TRBD2. This CDR3 has 16 amino acids. CDR1 and CDR2 from the germline V gene are SGHVS and FNYEAQ. After removal of 1 base from V and 0 bases from J, the junction contained 4 bases not matched to a gene.

Turning to this clonotype: The junction does not match germline at one end; this may be a read error. This chain's CDR3 is CSARGIGEERGYTF. The DNA of the CDR3 is TGCAGTGCCAGAGGGATAGGGGAGGAGAGGGGCTACACCTTC. The rearrangement joins TRBV20-1 to TRBJ1-2, with D possibly TRBD1 on 5 matching bases. Germline V gene lookup returns CDR1 DFQATT and CDR2 SNEGSKA (reference sequence). CDR3 length equals 14 residues.

This clonotype has only a few counts. This rearrangement joins TRBV5-1 to TRBJ2-1, with a tentative D call TRBD2 (6 bases). Per germline, CDR1 SGHRS and CDR2 YFSETQ. This CDR3 spans 15 amino acids. Trimming stripped 4 bases from V and 0 bases from J, with 11 bases between. The CDR3 loop reads CASSVEEGSYNEQFF. CDR3 coding DNA: TGCGCCAGCAGCGTCGAGGAGGGCTCCTACAATGAGCAGTTCTTC.

V usage is TRBV28 and J usage is TRBJ2-7; 8 nucleotides line up with TRBD2. CDR1 and CDR2 (germline): MDHEN, SYDVKM. Trimming cost V 6 bases and J 4 bases; bases outside gene matches: 8. The CDR3 length is 14 residues. In DNA form, the CDR3 reads TGTGCCAGCAGCGGATCGCGGGGGGCATACGAGCAGTACGTC. Encoded protein: CASSGSRGAYEQYV.

This chain uses TRBV28 with TRBJ2-5; TRBD2 matches 8 bases. This CDR3 is built from 16 residues. CDR1 is MDHEN, CDR2 SYDVKM, per germline. V shed 2 bases, J shed 5 bases, and the junction held 10 bases outside the gene matches. Written as DNA, the CDR3 is TGTGCCAGCAGTTTACCTAAGGGACTAGTGTGGGAGACCCAGTACTTC. Translation gives CASSLPKGLVWETQYF.